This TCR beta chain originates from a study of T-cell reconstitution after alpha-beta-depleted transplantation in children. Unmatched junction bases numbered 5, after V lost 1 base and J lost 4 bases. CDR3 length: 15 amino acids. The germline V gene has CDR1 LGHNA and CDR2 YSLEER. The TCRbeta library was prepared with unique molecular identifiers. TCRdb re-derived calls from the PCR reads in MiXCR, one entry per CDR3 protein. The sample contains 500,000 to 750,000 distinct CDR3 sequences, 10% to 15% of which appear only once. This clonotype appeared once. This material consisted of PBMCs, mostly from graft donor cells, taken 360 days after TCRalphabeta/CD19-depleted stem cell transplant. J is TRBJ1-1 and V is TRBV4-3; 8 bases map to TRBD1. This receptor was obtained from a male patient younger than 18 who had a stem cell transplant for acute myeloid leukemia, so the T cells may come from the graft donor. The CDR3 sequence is CASSQGTGRVTEAFF. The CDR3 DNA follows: TGCGCCAGCAGCCAAGGGACAGGGCGGGTCACTGAAGCTTTCTTT.